The clone carrying this T cell receptor (beta chain) was detected once. Across several immunoSEQ plates, the genomic DNA of each subset was split evenly. As processed by the authors: With immunoSEQ giving junction-only sequences and no quality scores, filtering differed. Data came from immunoSEQ multiplex PCR; TCRdb stores just in-frame clones and leaves some out. V, J and clone size were drawn from that table, and D and trimming were deduced from the DNA. The repertoire holds hundreds of thousands of clones, less than 80% seen once, with approximately 13% in the top ten. The CDR3 is 15 amino acids. Between the trimmed V and J ends, which lost 3 bases and 0 bases, there was a span of 9 bases. The germline V gene has CDR1 LNHDA and CDR2 SQIVND (reference sequence). The data were taken from a study of shared clonotypes between healthy human individuals.

The J gene is TRBJ1-5, the V gene TRBV19, with no clear D. The sequenced material came from PBMCs. This clonotype originated in a woman between 35 and 50 years old in good health. Some clones in this sample may be carry-over from other donors' samples. The DNA for the CDR3 is TGTGCCAGTAGTATTGAATTCTATAGCAATCAGCCCCAGCATTTT. It is translated as CASSIEFYSNQPQHF.